This T cell receptor (beta chain) was captured by sequencing in a study of human T cells and chemical hapten exposure. Study overall: Alopecia areata, totalis and universalis patients, mostly female, were included.

CDR3 length equals 14 residues. The V and J ends lost 3 bases and 3 bases, in that order; junction bases with no gene match: 5. Germline CDR1 SGDLS, CDR2 YYNGEE. TCRdb ran MiXCR on the RACE reads and lists one entry per CDR3 protein. Of more than 65,000 distinct CDR3 sequences listed, around a third are singletons. Study-level points and caveats: DPC sensitization produced no change in TCRs with frequency above 1 in 1000.

Time point indicated: patch test 1, 2 weeks after DPC sensitization. Treatment indicated: therapeutic diphenylcyclopropenone sensitization with weekly scalp DPC. Suited to DPC and affected by alopecia, the donors ranged from 18 to 70 years old. Researchers extracted total RNA from unfractionated whole blood. Remarks on this clonotype: Its antigen is still unknown.

The clonotype comes from a man between 35 and 55 years old with alopecia areata. Some clones in this sample may be carry-over from other donors' samples. This chain links TRBV9 with TRBJ2-7; 8 bases align to TRBD1. The source material was whole blood, sampled in connection with sensitization to the hapten diphenylcyclopropenone (DPC). This CDR3 reads CASSAGTGHYEQYF. DNA of the CDR3: TGTGCCAGCAGCGCCGGGACAGGACACTACGAGCAGTACTTC. The entire variable domain, with the rest obtained from reference TRBV9 and TRBJ2-7, is as follows: DSGVTQTPKHLITATGQRVTLRCSPRSGDLSVYWYQQSLDQGLQFLIQYYNGEERAKGNILERFSAQQFPDLHSELNLSSLELGDSALYFCASSAGTGHYEQYFGPGTRLTVT.